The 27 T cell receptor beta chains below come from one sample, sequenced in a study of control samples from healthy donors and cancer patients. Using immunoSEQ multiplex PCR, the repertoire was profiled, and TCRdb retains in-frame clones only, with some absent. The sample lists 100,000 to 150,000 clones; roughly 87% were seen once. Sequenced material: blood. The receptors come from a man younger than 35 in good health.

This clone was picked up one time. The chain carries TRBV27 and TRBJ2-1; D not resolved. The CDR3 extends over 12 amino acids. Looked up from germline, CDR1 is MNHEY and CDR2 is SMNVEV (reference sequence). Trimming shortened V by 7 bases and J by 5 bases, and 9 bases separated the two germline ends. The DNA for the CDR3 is TGTGCCAGCACCCCACCAGACAATGAGCAGTTCTTC. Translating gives CASTPPDNEQFF.

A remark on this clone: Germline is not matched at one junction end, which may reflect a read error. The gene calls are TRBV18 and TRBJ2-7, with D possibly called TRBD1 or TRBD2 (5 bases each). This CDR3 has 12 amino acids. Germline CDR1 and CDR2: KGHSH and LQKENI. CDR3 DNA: TGTGCCAGCTTCGCGAACCGGGACGTCATCCGCTTC. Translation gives CASFANRDVIRF.

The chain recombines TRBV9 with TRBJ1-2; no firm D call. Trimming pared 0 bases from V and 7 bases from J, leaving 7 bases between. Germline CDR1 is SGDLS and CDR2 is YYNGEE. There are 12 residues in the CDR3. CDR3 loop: CASSVGGSGYTF. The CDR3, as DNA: TGTGCCAGCAGCGTAGGTGGCAGTGGCTACACCTTC.

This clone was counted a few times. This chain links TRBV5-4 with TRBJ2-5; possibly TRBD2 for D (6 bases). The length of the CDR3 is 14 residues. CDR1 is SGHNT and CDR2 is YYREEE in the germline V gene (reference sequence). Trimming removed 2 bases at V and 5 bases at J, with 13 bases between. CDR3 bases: TGTGCCAGCAGCTTTGGGGGGAATTGGGAGACCCAGTACTTC. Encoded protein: CASSFGGNWETQYF.

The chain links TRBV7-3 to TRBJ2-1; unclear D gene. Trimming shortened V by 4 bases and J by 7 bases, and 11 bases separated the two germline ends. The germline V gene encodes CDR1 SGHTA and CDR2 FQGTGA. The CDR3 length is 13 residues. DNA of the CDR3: TGTGCCAGCAGCTGGGAAGGAGTTAATGAGCAGTTCTTC. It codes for CASSWEGVNEQFF.

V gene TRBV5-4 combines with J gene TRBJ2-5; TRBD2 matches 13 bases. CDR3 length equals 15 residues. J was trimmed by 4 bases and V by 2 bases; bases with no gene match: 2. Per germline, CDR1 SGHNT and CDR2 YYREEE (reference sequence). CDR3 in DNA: TGTGCCAGCAGCTTCAGGACTAGCGGGGGAGAGACCCAGTACTTC. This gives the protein CASSFRTSGGETQYF.

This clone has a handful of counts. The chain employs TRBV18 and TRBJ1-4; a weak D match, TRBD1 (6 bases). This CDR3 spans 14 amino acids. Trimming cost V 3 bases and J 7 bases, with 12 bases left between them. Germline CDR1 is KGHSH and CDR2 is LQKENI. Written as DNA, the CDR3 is TGTGCCAGCTCACCGGGGGCCCATTCTGAAAAACTGTTTTTT. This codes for CASSPGAHSEKLFF.

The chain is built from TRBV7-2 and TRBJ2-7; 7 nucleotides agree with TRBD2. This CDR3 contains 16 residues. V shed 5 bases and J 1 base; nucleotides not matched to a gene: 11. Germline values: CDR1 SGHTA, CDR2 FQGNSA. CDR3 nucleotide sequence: TGTGCCAGCAGCACCTGGACCGGGACTACATCCTACGAGCAGTACTTC. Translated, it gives CASSTWTGTTSYEQYF.

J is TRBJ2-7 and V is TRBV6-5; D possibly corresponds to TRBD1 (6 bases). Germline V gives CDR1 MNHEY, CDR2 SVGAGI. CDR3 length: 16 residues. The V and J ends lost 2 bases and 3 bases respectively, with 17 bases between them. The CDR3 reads CASSYRKQGPGYEQYF. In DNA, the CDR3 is TGTGCCAGCAGTTACCGGAAGCAGGGGCCTGGCTACGAGCAGTACTTC.

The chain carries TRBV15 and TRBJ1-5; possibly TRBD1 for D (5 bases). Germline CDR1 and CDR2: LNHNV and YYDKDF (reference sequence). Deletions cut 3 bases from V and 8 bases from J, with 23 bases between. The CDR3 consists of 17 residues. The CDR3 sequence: CATSSDTVTVVIKPQHF. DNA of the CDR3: TGTGCCACCAGCAGCGACACAGTGACAGTGGTGATCAAGCCCCAGCATTTT. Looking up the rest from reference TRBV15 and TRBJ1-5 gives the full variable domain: DAMVIQNPRYQVTQFGKPVTLSCSQTLNHNVMYWYQQKSSQAPKLLFHYYDKDFNNEADTPDNFQSRRPNTSFCFLDIRSPGLGDTAMYLCATSSDTVTVVIKPQHFGDGTRLSIL.

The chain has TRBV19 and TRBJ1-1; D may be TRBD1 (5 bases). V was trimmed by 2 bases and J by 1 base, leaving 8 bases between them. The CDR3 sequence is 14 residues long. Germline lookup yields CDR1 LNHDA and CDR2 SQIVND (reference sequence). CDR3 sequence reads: CASSIMGPNTEAFF. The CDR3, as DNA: TGTGCCAGTAGTATAATGGGGCCGAACACTGAAGCTTTCTTT.

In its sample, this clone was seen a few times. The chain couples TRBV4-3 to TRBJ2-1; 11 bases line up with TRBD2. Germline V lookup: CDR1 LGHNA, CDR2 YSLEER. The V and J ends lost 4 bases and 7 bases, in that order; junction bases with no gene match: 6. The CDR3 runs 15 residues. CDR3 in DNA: TGCGCCAGCAGCCCCGCGGCTAGCGGGAGGAATGAGCAGTTCTTC. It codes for CASSPAASGRNEQFF.

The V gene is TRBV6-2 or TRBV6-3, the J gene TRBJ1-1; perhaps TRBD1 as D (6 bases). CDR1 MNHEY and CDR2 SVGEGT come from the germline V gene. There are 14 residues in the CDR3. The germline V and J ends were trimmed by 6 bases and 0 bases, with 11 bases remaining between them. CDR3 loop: CASSRWTVNTEAFF. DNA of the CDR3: TGTGCCAGCAGCAGATGGACAGTGAACACTGAAGCTTTCTTT.

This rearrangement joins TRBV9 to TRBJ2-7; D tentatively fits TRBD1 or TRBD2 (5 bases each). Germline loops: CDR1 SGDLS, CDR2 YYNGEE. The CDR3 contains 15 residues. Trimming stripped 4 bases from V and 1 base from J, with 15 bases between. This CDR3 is CASSRFVGDSYEQYF. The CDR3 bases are TGTGCCAGCAGCCGTTTCGTGGGGGATTCCTACGAGCAGTACTTC.

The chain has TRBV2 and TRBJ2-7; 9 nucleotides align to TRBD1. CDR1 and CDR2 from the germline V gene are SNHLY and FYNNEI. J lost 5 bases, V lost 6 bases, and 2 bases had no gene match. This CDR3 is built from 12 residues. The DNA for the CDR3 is TGTGCCAGCAGAGACAGGGGGGACGAGCAGTACTTC. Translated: CASRDRGDEQYF. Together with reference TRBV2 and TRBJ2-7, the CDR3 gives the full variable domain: EPEVTQTPSHQVTQMGQEVILRCVPISNHLYFYWYRQILGQKVEFLVSFYNNEISEKSEIFDDQFSVERPDGSNFTLKIRSTKLEDSAMYFCASRDRGDEQYFGPGTRLTVT.

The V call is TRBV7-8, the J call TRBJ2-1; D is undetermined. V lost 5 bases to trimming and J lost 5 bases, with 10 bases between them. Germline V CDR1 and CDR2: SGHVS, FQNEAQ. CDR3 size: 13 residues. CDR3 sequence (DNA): TGTGCCAGCAGCACCCTATCCCACAATGAGCAGTTCTTC. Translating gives CASSTLSHNEQFF.

The CDR3 spells CAISPYRDWDSNQPQHF. The CDR3 nucleotides are TGTGCCATCAGTCCGTACAGGGACTGGGATAGCAATCAGCCCCAGCATTTT. The chain carries TRBV10-3 and TRBJ1-5, with D perhaps matching TRBD1 (6 bases). The CDR3 consists of 17 residues. V lost 5 bases to trimming and J lost 0 bases, with 17 bases between them. Germline CDR1 and CDR2: ENHRY and SYGVKD.

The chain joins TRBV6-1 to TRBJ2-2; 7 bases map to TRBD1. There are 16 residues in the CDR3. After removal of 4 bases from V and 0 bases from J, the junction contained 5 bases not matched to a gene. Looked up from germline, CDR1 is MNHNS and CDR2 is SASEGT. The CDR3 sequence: CASSGHRGSNTGELFF. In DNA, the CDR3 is TGTGCCAGCAGTGGACACAGGGGCTCGAACACCGGGGAGCTGTTTTTT.

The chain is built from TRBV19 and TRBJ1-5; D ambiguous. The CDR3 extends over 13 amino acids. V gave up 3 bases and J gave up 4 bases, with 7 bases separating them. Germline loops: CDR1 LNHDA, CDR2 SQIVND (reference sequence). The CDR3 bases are TGTGCCAGTAGTATGCCAGCTAATCAGCCCCAGCATTTT. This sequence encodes CASSMPANQPQHF.

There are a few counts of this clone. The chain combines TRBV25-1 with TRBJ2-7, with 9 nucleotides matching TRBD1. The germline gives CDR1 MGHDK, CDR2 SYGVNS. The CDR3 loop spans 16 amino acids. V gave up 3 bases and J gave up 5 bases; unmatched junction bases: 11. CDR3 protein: CASSDPDRGGIDEQYF. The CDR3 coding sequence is TGTGCCAGCAGTGACCCGGACAGGGGAGGGATCGACGAGCAGTACTTC.

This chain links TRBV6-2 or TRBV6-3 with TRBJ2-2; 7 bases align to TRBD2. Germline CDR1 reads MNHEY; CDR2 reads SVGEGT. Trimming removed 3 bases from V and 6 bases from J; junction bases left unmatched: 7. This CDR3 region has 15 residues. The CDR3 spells CASSYPALASGELFF. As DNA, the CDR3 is TGTGCCAGCAGTTATCCCGCACTAGCGTCCGGGGAGCTGTTTTTT.

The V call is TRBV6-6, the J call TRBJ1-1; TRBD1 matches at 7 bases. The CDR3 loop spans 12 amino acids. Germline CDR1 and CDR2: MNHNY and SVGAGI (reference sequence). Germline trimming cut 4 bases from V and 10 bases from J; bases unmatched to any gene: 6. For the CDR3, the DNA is TGTGCCAGCAGTTCCCTTCAGGGGGTAGCTTTCTTT. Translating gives CASSSLQGVAFF.

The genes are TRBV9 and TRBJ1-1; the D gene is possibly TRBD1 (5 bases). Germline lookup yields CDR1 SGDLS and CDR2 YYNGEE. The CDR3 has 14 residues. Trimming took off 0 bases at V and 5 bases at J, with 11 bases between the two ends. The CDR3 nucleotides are TGTGCCAGCAGCGTAGACGGGGGTTGGACTGAAGCTTTCTTT. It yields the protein CASSVDGGWTEAFF.

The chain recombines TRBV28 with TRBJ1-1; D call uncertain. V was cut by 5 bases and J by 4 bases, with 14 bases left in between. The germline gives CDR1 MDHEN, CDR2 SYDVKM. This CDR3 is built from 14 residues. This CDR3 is CASSIHNPFTEAFF. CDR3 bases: TGTGCCAGCAGTATACATAATCCCTTCACTGAAGCTTTCTTT.

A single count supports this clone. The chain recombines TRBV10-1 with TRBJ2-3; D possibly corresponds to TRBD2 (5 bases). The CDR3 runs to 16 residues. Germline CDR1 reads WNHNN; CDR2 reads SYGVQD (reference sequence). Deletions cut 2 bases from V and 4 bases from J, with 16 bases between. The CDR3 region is CASSERYRDSADTQYF. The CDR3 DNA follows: TGCGCCAGCAGTGAGCGGTATCGGGATTCGGCAGATACGCAGTATTTT.

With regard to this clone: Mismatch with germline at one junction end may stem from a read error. The CDR3, as DNA: TGTGCCGGCAGTCGCACCACCGGGGAGCTGTTTTTT. This gives the protein CAGSRTTGELFF. The chain uses TRBV6-5 and TRBJ2-2; no reliable D call. Looked up from germline, CDR1 is MNHEY and CDR2 is SVGAGI. This CDR3 contains 12 residues.

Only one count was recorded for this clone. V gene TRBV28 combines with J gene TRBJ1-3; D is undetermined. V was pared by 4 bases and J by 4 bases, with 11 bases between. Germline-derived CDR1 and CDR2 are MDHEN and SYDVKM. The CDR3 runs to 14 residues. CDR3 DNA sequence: TGTGCCAGCAGTTCCGAGGACGTCGGAAACACCATATATTTT. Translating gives CASSSEDVGNTIYF.